The rows below give T cell receptor beta chains drawn from one sample of a study of T cell repertoires in cytomegalovirus infection. TCRdb used MiXCR to reprocess the reads, holding one entry per CDR3 protein. This table holds some 700,000 distinct CDR3 sequences, about a third found once. What was sequenced was PBMCs. The receptors derive from a human donor in good health (CMV status not recorded). Some clones in this sample may be carry-over from other donors' samples. Each CDR3 is given with its conserved first and last residue. A D gene is named only where the DNA matches it firmly. Clone size is shown for a subset of rows, as once, few, many or a class of expanded clone.

v_gene	j_gene	d_gene	abundance	CDR3nt	CDR3aa
TRBV7-8	TRBJ2-1	TRBD2	-	TGTGCCAGCAGCTCCTCATTTTCTAGCGGGGGGGCCTATGAGCAGTTCTTC	CASSSSFSSGGAYEQFF
TRBV7-8	TRBJ1-5	TRBD1	many	TGTGCCAGCAGCTTAGGGGACAGGGGCAACCAGCCCCAGCATTTT	CASSLGDRGNQPQHF
TRBV19	TRBJ2-1	-	few	TGTGCCAGTAGTCCTTTCCCCAGGGGCAGACCATTCTCCTACAATGAGCAGTTCTTC	CASSPFPRGRPFSYNEQFF
TRBV6-6	TRBJ2-2	TRBD1	-	TGTGCCATCAGTTATTACAGGGGGCAGAACACCGGGGAGCTGTTTTTT	CAISYYRGQNTGELFF
TRBV28	TRBJ2-3	TRBD2	-	TGTGCCAGCAGCCTTCTTTTACTAGCGGGGGGGCAAGATACGCAGTATTTT	CASSLLLLAGGQDTQYF
TRBV12-3/TRBV12-4	TRBJ2-5	-	-	TGTGCCAGCAGTTTTGTGGGGACAGAGACCCAGTACTTC	CASSFVGTETQYF
TRBV19	TRBJ1-2	-	-	TGTGCCAGTATTTCGTATGGGAATCGCTATGGCTACACCTTC	CASISYGNRYGYTF
TRBV29-1	TRBJ2-1	-	few	TGCAGCGTTGCCCGTGCATCGCCTTACGATGAGCAGTTCTTC	CSVARASPYDEQFF
TRBV27	TRBJ2-5	-	-	TGTGCCAGCAGTTCCCCCCAACAGAGGACCCAGTACTTC	CASSSPQQRTQYF
TRBV28	TRBJ2-2	-	-	TGTGCCAGCAGTTTATTATGGGGGGCTGGACTCGTGGAGCTGTTTTTT	CASSLLWGAGLVELFF
TRBV10-3	TRBJ2-3	-	few	TGTGCCATCAGTGAGTCTAATGACCCTATCACAGATACGCAGTATTTT	CAISESNDPITDTQYF
TRBV19	TRBJ1-2	TRBD1	-	TGTGCCAGTAGTAGCGGGACAGCCAAAACGGTGTATGGCTACACCTTC	CASSSGTAKTVYGYTF
TRBV7-2	TRBJ2-7	TRBD1	-	TGTGCCAGCAGCTTAGACGATATCGGGACAGGGCTCGAGCAGTACTTC	CASSLDDIGTGLEQYF
TRBV6-5	TRBJ1-5	TRBD1	-	TGTGCCAGCAGTTACCCGTCGGTGCAGGGGGATAGCAATCAGCCCCAGCATTTT	CASSYPSVQGDSNQPQHF
TRBV2	TRBJ2-1	TRBD2	few	TGTGCCAGCAGTCCTCTAGCGGGGGGGCGATACAATGATCAGTTCTTC	CASSPLAGGRYNDQFF
TRBV5-5	TRBJ2-7	-	few	TGTGCCAGCAGCAGCACGTTCGGGTGGGAGCAGTACTTC	CASSSTFGWEQYF
TRBV7-2	TRBJ2-2	-	-	TGTGCCAGCAGCTTAGTCTCACAGAGGGCCGGGGAGCTGTTTTTT	CASSLVSQRAGELFF
TRBV7-2	TRBJ1-5	-	-	TGTGCCAGCAGCATCCATTACGAGACTCAGCCCCAGCATTTT	CASSIHYETQPQHF
TRBV5-1	TRBJ2-7	-	-	TGCGCCAGCAGCTCAGGGCTCCAGGTGCAGTACTTC	CASSSGLQVQYF
TRBV7-9	TRBJ2-7	-	-	TGTGCCAGCAGCTCCGGGACACCTCTAAGCGAGCAGTACTTC	CASSSGTPLSEQYF
TRBV9	TRBJ1-6	-	-	TGTGCCAGCAGCTCTGTCCAGGGCTTTTCACCCCTCCACTTT	CASSSVQGFSPLHF
TRBV10-2	TRBJ2-1	TRBD1	-	TGCGCCAGCAGTGAGTCATGGACAGGGGAAAACGGTGAGCAGTTCTTC	CASSESWTGENGEQFF
TRBV7-2	TRBJ1-1	-	many	TGTGCCAGCAGCTTAACGACTAACACTGAAGCTTTCTTT	CASSLTTNTEAFF
TRBV2	TRBJ2-1	TRBD2	-	TGTGCCAGCAGTGACGAAGGACTAGCATCATTGAATCTTGTAAATGAGCAGTTCTTC	CASSDEGLASLNLVNEQFF
TRBV7-9	TRBJ2-2	TRBD1	once	TGTGCCAGCAGCTCGCTGGCTAGCTGGACAGGGACAAACACCGGGGAGCTGTTTTTT	CASSSLASWTGTNTGELFF
TRBV9	TRBJ2-5	-	few	TGTGCCAGCAGCGCCGGGACATATCGAGAGACCCAGTACTTC	CASSAGTYRETQYF
TRBV6-1	TRBJ2-4	-	-	TGTGCCAGCAGTGAAATACGGATACCTAACATTCAGTACTTC	CASSEIRIPNIQYF
TRBV20-1	TRBJ2-7	TRBD2	few	TGCAGTGCTAGCGGACGCAGCGGGAGGGCCGAGGATAAGCAGTACTTC	CSASGRSGRAEDKQYF
TRBV29-1	TRBJ2-3	TRBD2	few	TGCAGCGTTGCGGGGACTAGCGGACTCACAGATACGCAGTATTTT	CSVAGTSGLTDTQYF
TRBV12-3/TRBV12-4	TRBJ1-4	TRBD1	-	TGTGCCAGCAGTGTAGGACAGGGGCCGTTTGAAAAACTGTTTTTT	CASSVGQGPFEKLFF
TRBV6-6	TRBJ2-1	-	-	TGTGCCAGCAGTTACGGGGGGCGGGAAAATGAGCAGTTCTTC	CASSYGGRENEQFF
TRBV27	TRBJ2-2	-	few	TGTGCCAGCAGTTTTCTGGTGGTCTCCGGGGAGCTGTTTTTT	CASSFLVVSGELFF
TRBV19	TRBJ1-5	-	few	TGTGCCAGTAGTATTCAAGGCCAACGAAGCAATCAGCCCCAGCATTTT	CASSIQGQRSNQPQHF
TRBV7-9	TRBJ2-1	-	few	TGTGCCAGCAGCTCCCAAAATCGAGTCAATGAGCAGTTCTTC	CASSSQNRVNEQFF
TRBV7-6	TRBJ1-6	-	-	TGTGCCAGCAGCTTAGCGCTCGGGGGGGGGAATTCACCCCTCCACTTT	CASSLALGGGNSPLHF
TRBV28	TRBJ1-5	TRBD1	-	TGTGCCAGCAGTTTTTACACGACAACTAGTAGACAGGGGAGGGGGTATAGCAATCAGCCCCAGCATTTT	CASSFYTTTSRQGRGYSNQPQHF
TRBV27	TRBJ1-2	TRBD1	few	TGTGCCAGCAGACCGGGACAGGGTCTTGGCTACACCTTC	CASRPGQGLGYTF
TRBV20-1	TRBJ1-1	-	-	TGCAGTGCTAACCGGGACTCCGCGGCGGGGACTGAAGCTTTCTTT	CSANRDSAAGTEAFF
TRBV6-5	TRBJ2-7	TRBD1	-	TGTGCCAGCAGTTACACCCGGGACAGTTACGAGCAGTACTTC	CASSYTRDSYEQYF
TRBV5-6	TRBJ2-6	-	-	TGTGCCAGCAGCTTGGGGGTTTACCGTTCTGGGGCCAACGTCCTGACTTTC	CASSLGVYRSGANVLTF
TRBV25-1	TRBJ2-1	TRBD2	-	TGTGCCAGCAGTGGGGGAGGCGGGAGCAATGAGCAGTTCTTC	CASSGGGGSNEQFF
TRBV28	TRBJ2-1	TRBD2	few	TGTGCCAGCAGTTTACCCGGACTAGCGGTTAGCAATGAGCAGTTCTTC	CASSLPGLAVSNEQFF
TRBV11-3	TRBJ2-2	TRBD1	-	TGTGCCAGCAGGGCCGGGACAGGGATTGCCGGGGAGCTGTTGTTT	CASRAGTGIAGELLF
TRBV28	TRBJ2-3	TRBD1	-	TGTGCCAGCAGTTCTCAGGGACAGTCTTGGCCAGATACGCAGTATTTT	CASSSQGQSWPDTQYF